Listed here are 11 T cell receptor beta chains from one sample, sequenced in a study of T cells in localized non-small cell lung cancer. Clones were read by immunoSEQ multiplex PCR, and TCRdb kept only the in-frame ones, dropping some. Seen here are about 36,000 clones, 87% observed once, and the top ten hold about 7.2%. Source: peripheral blood, taken before any cancer treatment. Receptor source: a woman aged 35-75 years with stage I lung adenocarcinoma.

The V gene is TRBV7-8, the J gene TRBJ2-7; tentative D call: TRBD1 (5 bases). Looked up from germline, CDR1 is SGHVS and CDR2 is FQNEAQ. CDR3 length: 17 amino acids. V lost 1 base and J lost 1, with 17 bases in between. The CDR3 protein is CASSLEGLRSPSYEQYF. DNA of the CDR3: TGTGCCAGCAGCTTAGAGGGGCTGCGCTCTCCGTCCTACGAGCAGTACTTC.

The CDR3 DNA reads as TGTGCCAGCAGATTCGGAAACACCGGGGAGCTGTTTTTT. Translating gives CASRFGNTGELFF. The chain joins TRBV5-6 to TRBJ2-2; D is undetermined. The CDR3 spans 13 residues. CDR1 and CDR2 (germline): SGHDT, YYEEEE. The V gene lost 5 bases and the J gene lost 2 bases, with 7 bases spanning the gap.

This sequence joins TRBV10-1 and TRBJ2-3, with a possible D match to TRBD1 (6 bases). CDR1 and CDR2 (germline): WNHNN, SYGVQD (reference sequence). Trimming removed 4 bases from V and 3 bases from J, with 11 bases in between. This CDR3 has 14 residues. CDR3 nucleotide sequence: TGCGCCAGCAGTGCGACCAGGGGTACAGATACGCAGTATTTT. It translates to CASSATRGTDTQYF.

The J gene is TRBJ2-1, the V gene TRBV10-1; the D is unclear. The germline V gene has CDR1 WNHNN and CDR2 SYGVQD (reference sequence). V lost 0 bases and J lost 7, with 13 bases in between. The CDR3 loop spans 15 amino acids. CDR3 sequence (DNA): TGCGCCAGCAGTGAGTCGGGAAGGCCCCCGAATGAGCAGTTCTTC. It yields the protein CASSESGRPPNEQFF.

This chain uses TRBV7-9 with TRBJ1-1, with 10 bases lining up with TRBD1. Germline V lookup: CDR1 SEHNR, CDR2 FQNEAQ (reference sequence). This CDR3 comprises 17 residues. The V segment lost 1 base and the J segment 0 bases; nucleotides outside the gene matches: 5. This CDR3 is CASSLEGTGVMNTEAFF. CDR3 nucleotide sequence: TGTGCCAGCAGCTTAGAGGGGACAGGGGTCATGAACACTGAAGCTTTCTTT.

This rearrangement joins TRBV11-2 to TRBJ2-7, with TRBD2 identical over 13 bases. Germline trimming cut 3 bases from V and 0 bases from J; bases unmatched to any gene: 5. The CDR3 covers 17 residues. CDR1 is SGHAT and CDR2 is FQNNGV in the germline V gene. The CDR3 nucleotides read TGTGCCAGCAGCTTGGGGGGACTAGCGGGGCTCTCCTACGAGCAGTACTTC. Translated, it gives CASSLGGLAGLSYEQYF.

The chain links TRBV7-6 to TRBJ1-1; the D is unclear. This CDR3 spans 17 amino acids. Germline CDR1 reads SGHVS; CDR2 reads FNYEAQ. V was cut by 0 bases and J by 0 bases, with 14 bases left in between. This CDR3 reads CASSLASGYRLNTEAFF. The CDR3 coding sequence is TGTGCCAGCAGCTTAGCATCAGGATATAGACTGAACACTGAAGCTTTCTTT.

This chain connects TRBV6-6 to TRBJ1-1; no reliable D call. Trimming took 5 bases from V and 1 from J, leaving 8 bases between them. The CDR3 is 13 residues long. Germline V CDR1 and CDR2: MNHNY, SVGAGI (reference sequence). The CDR3 region has the DNA TGTGCCAGCAGTGAGATCACGAACACTGAAGCTTTCTTT. This translates into CASSEITNTEAFF.

The chain employs TRBV7-8 and TRBJ1-6; tentatively, D is TRBD1 (5 bases). Germline CDR1 reads SGHVS; CDR2 reads FQNEAQ. V dropped 1 base and J dropped 9 bases, with 13 bases sitting between them. This CDR3 spans 15 amino acids. The CDR3 DNA follows: TGTGCCAGCAGCTTAGTGGCAGGGTTCGGTTCACCCCTCCACTTT. It translates to CASSLVAGFGSPLHF. The whole variable domain, remainder taken from reference TRBV7-8 and TRBJ1-6, is GAGVSQSPRYKVAKRGQDVALRCDPISGHVSLFWYQQALGQGPEFLTYFQNEAQLDKSGLPSDRFFAERPEGSVSTLKIQRTQQEDSAVYLCASSLVAGFGSPLHFGNGTRLTVT.

This clone was counted a single time. V gene TRBV28 combines with J gene TRBJ2-3, with D perhaps assigned TRBD1 or TRBD2 (5 bases each). Germline assignment: CDR1 MDHEN and CDR2 SYDVKM. This CDR3 comprises 13 residues. Trimming took 8 bases from V and 13 from J, leaving 22 bases between them. CDR3 sequence: CASGPPGRDYKYF. The DNA for the CDR3 is TGTGCCAGCGGGCCCCCGGGACGGGATTACAAGTATTTT.

The V and J genes are TRBV6-6 and TRBJ2-7, with D tentatively TRBD2 (6 bases). The CDR3 is 15 residues long. Trimming took 9 bases from V and 0 from J, leaving 18 bases between them. The V gene's germline CDR1 is MNHNY and CDR2 SVGAGI (reference sequence). The chain's CDR3 is CASQPGVRSSYEQYF. The DNA for the CDR3 is TGTGCCAGTCAACCGGGGGTGAGGAGCTCCTACGAGCAGTACTTC.